Here is one TCR beta chain with its context. What it binds is not known. Germline assignment: CDR1 SNHLY and CDR2 FYNNEI. Trimming removed 5 bases from V and 0 bases from J, with 8 bases in between. The CDR3 has 14 residues. TCRdb's copy holds only in-frame clones and misses some; the assay was immunoSEQ multiplex PCR. Of about 86,000 clones in the sample, roughly 80% are singletons; the top ten hold 21%. These data belong to a study of T cell responses to AZD1222 COVID-19 vaccine. Study results and caveats: Possibly, clonal diversity was underestimated; donors were largely white British and included more females. Baseline seropositivity characterized only a handful of AZD1222 recipients.

The TCR originated in an adult in good health. Material: peripheral blood, obtained on day 0 of AZD1222 vaccination. The chain is built from TRBV2 and TRBJ1-5; D not resolved. The CDR3 DNA reads as TGTGCCAGCAGTCCTACAGCTAGCAATCAGCCCCAGCATTTT. This gives the protein CASSPTASNQPQHF.